The rows below give T cell receptor beta chains drawn from one sample of a study of T cells in Graves' hyperthyroidism and ophthalmopathy. Each CDR3 protein gets one entry after TCRdb re-called the multiplex PCR reads with MiXCR. The data contain 250,000 to 400,000 distinct CDR3 sequences, roughly an eighth of them singletons. Sequenced: blood. Source of these receptors: a woman aged 40 to 50 with Graves' ophthalmopathy. The conserved cysteine and the conserved F or W are not part of the CDR3 here.

J gene: TRBJ2-1; CDR3 length: 15; V gene: TRBV7-6; CDR3 protein: ASSLGASGAMYNEQF
J gene: TRBJ2-7; CDR3 length: 13; V gene: TRBV3-1; CDR3 protein: ASSQDRTGTYEQY
J gene: TRBJ1-4; CDR3 length: 12; V gene: TRBV6-1; CDR3 protein: ASRRGTGGGKLF
J gene: TRBJ1-2; CDR3 length: 11; V gene: TRBV19; CDR3 protein: ASSHGFLYGYT
J gene: TRBJ2-1; CDR3 length: 13; V gene: TRBV5-5; CDR3 protein: ASSAGQGPYNEQF
J gene: TRBJ2-7; CDR3 length: 11; V gene: TRBV7-9; CDR3 protein: ASSTTVSYEQY
J gene: TRBJ2-7; CDR3 length: 12; V gene: TRBV2; CDR3 protein: ASSDGLISYEQY
J gene: TRBJ1-1; CDR3 length: 11; V gene: TRBV5-8; CDR3 protein: ASNHRQGLKAF
J gene: TRBJ1-4; CDR3 length: 17; V gene: TRBV7-8; CDR3 protein: ASSLRDRGALRLNEKLF
J gene: TRBJ1-2; CDR3 length: 10; V gene: TRBV30; CDR3 protein: AWRGASYGYT
J gene: TRBJ2-7; CDR3 length: 12; V gene: TRBV10-1; CDR3 protein: ASSEGDRDDEQY
J gene: TRBJ2-7; CDR3 length: 11; V gene: TRBV2; CDR3 protein: ASSGTAEGEQY
J gene: TRBJ1-1; CDR3 length: 14; V gene: TRBV7-2; CDR3 protein: ASSLARGGRNTEAF
J gene: TRBJ2-4; CDR3 length: 12; V gene: TRBV28; CDR3 protein: ASSQERSKNIQY
J gene: TRBJ2-2; CDR3 length: 16; V gene: TRBV6-5; CDR3 protein: ASSYIGGRGPNTGELF
J gene: TRBJ1-2; CDR3 length: 9; V gene: TRBV29-1; CDR3 protein: SVRDTLGYT
J gene: TRBJ2-6; CDR3 length: 13; V gene: TRBV5-1; CDR3 protein: ASSETGTGANVLT
J gene: TRBJ2-5; CDR3 length: 13; V gene: TRBV19; CDR3 protein: ASSIGRRGQETQY
J gene: TRBJ1-6; CDR3 length: 13; V gene: TRBV28; CDR3 protein: ASSLESGVSSPLH
J gene: TRBJ2-3; CDR3 length: 13; V gene: TRBV9; CDR3 protein: ASSVGRQGPNTQY
J gene: TRBJ1-5; CDR3 length: 12; V gene: TRBV27; CDR3 protein: ASSFTGGGKPQH
J gene: TRBJ1-1; CDR3 length: 12; V gene: TRBV5-8; CDR3 protein: ASSRRGQGTEAF
J gene: TRBJ2-1; CDR3 length: 13; V gene: TRBV5-1; CDR3 protein: ASSPDSGNYNEQF
J gene: TRBJ2-1; CDR3 length: 13; V gene: TRBV7-9; CDR3 protein: ASSLVPSGSSEQF
J gene: TRBJ2-5; CDR3 length: 12; V gene: TRBV6-1; CDR3 protein: ASSPVGSGGDQY
J gene: TRBJ2-1; CDR3 length: 13; V gene: TRBV6-2/TRBV6-3; CDR3 protein: ASSYSIQGYNEQF
J gene: TRBJ1-1; CDR3 length: 11; V gene: TRBV25-1; CDR3 protein: ASSEPYDTEAF
J gene: TRBJ1-5; CDR3 length: 14; V gene: TRBV10-3; CDR3 protein: AISPGQTYSNQPQH
J gene: TRBJ2-1; CDR3 length: 12; V gene: TRBV29-1; CDR3 protein: SGAGSVRGNEQF
J gene: TRBJ2-1; CDR3 length: 12; V gene: TRBV7-8; CDR3 protein: ASSLGGQPNKQF
J gene: TRBJ1-1; CDR3 length: 13; V gene: TRBV19; CDR3 protein: ASTSQDLMNTEAF
J gene: TRBJ2-7; CDR3 length: 11; V gene: TRBV5-5; CDR3 protein: ASSLQAEYEQY
J gene: TRBJ1-2; CDR3 length: 10; V gene: TRBV15; CDR3 protein: ATSRAEGGYA
J gene: TRBJ1-5; CDR3 length: 13; V gene: TRBV27; CDR3 protein: ASSFFGQPNQPQH
J gene: TRBJ2-5; CDR3 length: 13; V gene: TRBV13; CDR3 protein: ASSRRWHRGETQY
J gene: TRBJ2-1; CDR3 length: 11; V gene: TRBV12-3/TRBV12-4; CDR3 protein: ASSFRTGNEQF
J gene: TRBJ1-2; CDR3 length: 12; V gene: TRBV27; CDR3 protein: ASSPLGPENGYT
J gene: TRBJ1-6; CDR3 length: 13; V gene: TRBV6-5; CDR3 protein: ASSYLGAGGSPLH
J gene: TRBJ2-7; CDR3 length: 13; V gene: TRBV20-1; CDR3 protein: SVELPGQGGYEQY
J gene: TRBJ2-1; CDR3 length: 19; V gene: TRBV13; CDR3 protein: ASSSERARGSIYSSYNEQF
J gene: TRBJ2-5; CDR3 length: 16; V gene: TRBV3-1; CDR3 protein: ASSQDPPLAEGGETQY
J gene: TRBJ2-3; CDR3 length: 12; V gene: TRBV5-5; CDR3 protein: ASSPGTRIDTQY
J gene: TRBJ1-1; CDR3 length: 13; V gene: TRBV19; CDR3 protein: ASSRDTQANTEAF
J gene: TRBJ2-3; CDR3 length: 15; V gene: TRBV4-1; CDR3 protein: ASSQVLAGGSTDTQY
J gene: TRBJ1-5; CDR3 length: 15; V gene: TRBV30; CDR3 protein: AWSAGTGPPSNQPQH
J gene: TRBJ1-5; CDR3 length: 11; V gene: TRBV9; CDR3 protein: ASSVDPREPQH
J gene: TRBJ2-3; CDR3 length: 12; V gene: TRBV20-1; CDR3 protein: SARGTGATDTQY
J gene: TRBJ2-5; CDR3 length: 10; V gene: TRBV6-1; CDR3 protein: ASSEPPKTQY
J gene: TRBJ2-5; CDR3 length: 10; V gene: TRBV11-2; CDR3 protein: ASSLGRDILY
J gene: TRBJ2-7; CDR3 length: 13; V gene: TRBV27; CDR3 protein: ASRSGVGSSYEQY
J gene: TRBJ2-1; CDR3 length: 11; V gene: TRBV20-1; CDR3 protein: SARLREFREQF
J gene: TRBJ2-7; CDR3 length: 13; V gene: TRBV7-2; CDR3 protein: ASSLPGRTFDEQY
J gene: TRBJ1-1; CDR3 length: 14; V gene: TRBV28; CDR3 protein: ASSQPGTGGEIEAF
J gene: TRBJ2-3; CDR3 length: 11; V gene: TRBV7-9; CDR3 protein: ASSLVVGDTQY